This T cell receptor beta chain appears in the sequencing data of a study of T-cell memory formation after mild COVID-19. TCRdb processed the 5' RACE reads anew with MiXCR; each CDR3 protein has one entry. The profile covers some 88,000 distinct CDR3 sequences, with around 27% appearing a single time and roughly 41% taken by the ten largest. This clonotype came up a few times. Trimming removed 4 bases from V and 6 bases from J, with 19 bases in between. Germline V CDR1 and CDR2: SGHTA, FQGNSA. The CDR3 loop spans 15 amino acids. The chain employs TRBV7-2 and TRBJ2-7; D is possibly TRBD1 or TRBD2 (5 bases each). The specimen was PBMCs or a T cell subset sorted from them (not recorded which). The TCR was taken from a man aged 18 to 29 who had mild COVID-19 (a few samples of this study predate the infection). Cell type and time point are not known. For the CDR3, the DNA is TGTGCCAGCAGCTCCACCCGGGACGTGTGGGCCGAGCAGTACTTC. Its translation: CASSSTRDVWAEQYF.